A single sample gave rise to the 16 T cell receptor beta chains below, sequenced in a study of shared clonotypes between healthy human individuals. Sequencing was performed with immunoSEQ multiplex PCR; in TCRdb, only in-frame clones are kept and a portion is missing. This sample carries 2,500,000 or so clones, around nine tenths of them seen once, and the ten largest clones take over 0.12%. Sequences were obtained from naive CD4+ T cells sorted from blood. Subset given: CD45RA+ positively selected. The receptors were gathered from a man between 18 and 29 years old in good health.

The chain uses TRBV19 and TRBJ2-7; D possibly matches TRBD1 or TRBD2 (5 bases each). V was pared by 10 bases and J by 1 base, with 17 bases between. The CDR3 extends over 14 amino acids. Germline CDR1 is LNHDA and CDR2 is SQIVND (reference sequence). CDR3 nucleotide sequence: TGTGCCACCCGGGGACGGGTGGGTTCCTACGAGCAGTACTTC. The encoded protein is CATRGRVGSYEQYF.

This clone was seen a single time. The genes are TRBV23-1 and TRBJ1-1; possible D gene TRBD1, 5 bases. TRBV23-1 is placed among ORFs of uncertain function. This CDR3 region has 12 residues. With 9 bases removed from V and 2 bases from J, the gap between germline ends came to 10 bases. CDR3 sequence reads: CARRGLNTEAFF. Here the CDR3 DNA reads TGCGCCAGGAGGGGCCTAAACACTGAAGCTTTCTTT.

The rearrangement joins TRBV18 to TRBJ2-7, with D possibly being TRBD1 (6 bases). Trimming stripped 0 bases from V and 2 bases from J, with 14 bases between. Looked up from germline, CDR1 is KGHSH and CDR2 is LQKENI. This CDR3 spans 16 amino acids. CDR3 sequence (DNA): TGTGCCAGCTCACCACCTACGTCAGGGACAACCTACGAGCAGTACTTC. Amino acid sequence: CASSPPTSGTTYEQYF.

Only one count was recorded for this clone. V and J are TRBV14 and TRBJ2-5; no firm D call. The length of the CDR3 is 14 residues. Per the germline V gene, CDR1 is SGHDN and CDR2 is FVKESK. The germline V and J ends were trimmed by 1 base and 4 bases, with 10 bases remaining between them. Here the CDR3 DNA reads TGTGCCAGCAGCCAAGGAGGAGTGCGAGAGACCCAGTACTTC. Protein: CASSQGGVRETQYF.

This clone has just a few counts. The chain uses TRBV30 and TRBJ2-7; no clear D gene. V was trimmed by 2 bases and J by 3 bases, leaving 8 bases between them. CDR1 is GTSNPN and CDR2 is SVGIG in the germline V gene (reference sequence). The CDR3 extends over 12 amino acids. CDR3 protein: CAWSPSYYEQYF. DNA for the CDR3: TGTGCCTGGAGTCCGTCGTACTACGAGCAGTACTTC.

The chain recombines TRBV30 with TRBJ1-1, with D perhaps matching TRBD1 (6 bases). The CDR3 covers 14 residues. CDR1 GTSNPN and CDR2 SVGIG come from the germline V gene (reference sequence). The V and J ends lost 2 bases and 4 bases respectively, with 14 bases between them. The CDR3, as DNA: TGTGCCTGGAGTCCCCCCCGACAGGTCACTGAAGCTTTCTTT. Protein: CAWSPPRQVTEAFF.

This rearrangement joins TRBV2 to TRBJ2-7; the D call may be TRBD1 or TRBD2 (5 bases each). CDR3 size: 13 residues. Germline V gene sequence: CDR1 SNHLY, CDR2 FYNNEI. The V gene lost 5 bases and the J gene lost 5 bases, with 13 bases spanning the gap. The CDR3 DNA reads TGTGCCAGCAGTTGGGACCGCTATAACGAGCAGTACTTC. It specifies CASSWDRYNEQYF.

CDR3 sequence: CAWRGQKDEAFF. CDR3 coding DNA: TGTGCCTGGAGAGGACAGAAAGATGAAGCTTTCTTT. The chain joins TRBV30 to TRBJ1-1; D might be TRBD1 (6 bases). The germline V gene encodes CDR1 GTSNPN and CDR2 SVGIG (reference sequence). Trimming shortened V by 3 bases and J by 7 bases, and 12 bases separated the two germline ends. The CDR3 is 12 residues long.

J is TRBJ2-1 and V is TRBV30, with 9 bases aligning to TRBD2. CDR1 is GTSNPN and CDR2 is SVGIG in the germline V gene (reference sequence). V was pared by 0 bases and J by 9 bases, with 6 bases of the junction left unmatched. The CDR3 totals 14 residues. DNA of the CDR3: TGTGCCTGGAGTGTGTTGCTAGCGGGAAGTGAGCAGTTCTTC. Translation: CAWSVLLAGSEQFF.

This clone appeared once. This sample includes further DNA sequences coding for the same CDR3. The chain employs TRBV7-2 and TRBJ1-1; no definite D call. Germline lookup yields CDR1 SGHTA and CDR2 FQGNSA. V was clipped by 1 base and J by 4 bases, with 7 bases between them. The CDR3 runs 13 residues. The CDR3 sequence: CASSLGVGTEAFF. The CDR3 nucleotides are TGTGCCAGCAGCTTAGGGGTGGGCACTGAAGCTTTCTTT.

This chain uses TRBV6-5 with TRBJ2-7; D not resolved. Germline CDR1 is MNHEY and CDR2 is SVGAGI. The CDR3 sequence is 11 residues long. V dropped 10 bases and J dropped 1 base, with 8 bases sitting between them. For the CDR3, the DNA is TGTGCCACCCTGGGGTCCTACGAGCAGTACTTC. Its protein product is CATLGSYEQYF.

V gene TRBV6-5 combines with J gene TRBJ1-6, with D possibly being TRBD1 (5 bases). This CDR3 contains 14 residues. Trimming stripped 5 bases from V and 10 bases from J, with 15 bases between. Germline loops: CDR1 MNHEY, CDR2 SVGAGI. Here the CDR3 reads CASSNGGTGSPLHF. The CDR3 DNA reads TGTGCCAGCAGTAACGGGGGAACGGGATCACCCCTCCACTTT.

This chain uses TRBV30 with TRBJ2-3; 9 bases match TRBD1. Germline V gene sequence: CDR1 GTSNPN, CDR2 SVGIG (reference sequence). V shed 2 bases and J 3 bases; nucleotides not matched to a gene: 6. This CDR3 has 15 residues. The CDR3 sequence is CAWSKGTGFTDTQYF. In nucleotides, the CDR3 is TGTGCCTGGAGTAAAGGGACAGGGTTTACAGATACGCAGTATTTT. Complete variable domain (other parts from reference TRBV30 and TRBJ2-3): SQTIHQWPATLVQPVGSPLSLECTVEGTSNPNLYWYRQAAGRGLQLLFYSVGIGQISSEVPQNLSASRPQDRQFILSSKKLLLSDSGFYLCAWSKGTGFTDTQYFGPGTRLTVL.

V and J are TRBV7-2 and TRBJ2-1, with D possibly being TRBD1 or TRBD2 (5 bases each). The germline V and J ends were trimmed by 5 bases and 15 bases, with 20 bases remaining between them. Germline V gives CDR1 SGHTA, CDR2 FQGNSA. The CDR3 spans 13 residues. Here the CDR3 reads CASSPRAGVGRFF. The CDR3, as DNA: TGTGCCAGCAGCCCCAGGGCTGGAGTGGGGAGGTTCTTC.

The chain links TRBV4-1 to TRBJ2-7; 7 nucleotides match TRBD1. This CDR3 contains 14 residues. Germline V lookup: CDR1 MGHRA, CDR2 YSYEKL. Trimming cost V 4 bases and J 2 bases; bases outside gene matches: 5. The CDR3 here is CASSRPGQTYEQYF. CDR3 nucleotides: TGCGCCAGCAGCCGTCCGGGACAGACCTACGAGCAGTACTTC.

The V and J genes are TRBV18 and TRBJ2-3, with 7 bases lining up with TRBD1. CDR3 size: 16 residues. In germline, CDR1 is KGHSH, CDR2 LQKENI. Trimming took 0 bases from V and 4 from J; bases not matched to a gene: 7. CDR3 in amino acids: CASSPPSGGKADTQYF. The DNA of the CDR3 is TGTGCCAGCTCACCACCGTCAGGGGGTAAGGCAGATACGCAGTATTTT.